What follows are 16 T cell receptor beta chains derived from one specimen sequenced in a study of blood T cell repertoires in COVID-19. TCRdb's table, derived via immunoSEQ multiplex PCR, lists solely in-frame clones and lacks some. The sample has about 270,000 clones; around 87% are singletons. The sequencing input was PBMCs or T cells enriched from blood (not recorded which). The receptors were gathered from a woman aged 18-29 years who had recovered from COVID-19.

Only one count was recorded for this clone. This sequence joins TRBV4-1 and TRBJ2-3; TRBD2 agrees at 12 bases. CDR1 is MGHRA, CDR2 YSYEKL, per germline. The CDR3 has 16 residues. Losses at the gene ends were 4 bases for V and 5 bases for J; bases not matched to a gene: 7. CDR3 nucleotides: TGCGCCAGCAGCCTCCAGACTAGCGGGGGTATAGATACGCAGTATTTT. It codes for CASSLQTSGGIDTQYF.

This sequence joins TRBV5-1 and TRBJ1-1, with 9 bases that match TRBD1. Germline lookup yields CDR1 SGHRS and CDR2 YFSETQ. V lost 6 bases, J lost 6 bases, and 9 bases stayed unmatched. The CDR3 covers 14 residues. The CDR3 reads CASTGTGRIAEAFF. The CDR3 DNA sequence: TGCGCCAGCACCGGGACAGGGAGGATCGCTGAAGCTTTCTTT.

This clone appeared a few times. The chain joins TRBV28 to TRBJ1-2; D unresolved. The CDR3 has 13 residues. CDR1 and CDR2 from the germline V gene are MDHEN and SYDVKM. V was clipped by 1 base and J by 5 bases, with 8 bases between them. The DNA of the CDR3 is TGTGCCAGCAGTTTATTTTCCGTTTATGGCTACACCTTC. It specifies CASSLFSVYGYTF.

J is TRBJ1-1 and V is TRBV7-2, with 7 nucleotides matching TRBD1. The CDR3 runs to 14 residues. Losses at the gene ends were 4 bases for V and 0 bases for J; bases not matched to a gene: 2. Germline V gene sequence: CDR1 SGHTA, CDR2 FQGNSA. CDR3 region: CASSWDRLNTEAFF. The CDR3, as DNA: TGTGCCAGCAGCTGGGACAGATTGAACACTGAAGCTTTCTTT.

This clone was found once. J is TRBJ1-4 and V is TRBV6-5, with 8 bases aligning to TRBD1. J lost 5 bases, V lost 4 bases, and 6 bases had no gene match. The CDR3 is 15 amino acids. CDR1 is MNHEY, CDR2 SVGAGI, per germline. Here the CDR3 reads CASSWTGNKNEKLFF. The DNA of the CDR3 is TGTGCCAGCAGTTGGACAGGGAACAAAAATGAAAAACTGTTTTTT.

This clone has just a few counts. This chain links TRBV10-1 with TRBJ2-7; no clear D gene. Germline V CDR1 and CDR2: WNHNN, SYGVQD (reference sequence). The CDR3 consists of 13 residues. Trimming took off 4 bases at V and 3 bases at J, with 10 bases between the two ends. The CDR3: CASSAPPSYEQYF. CDR3 in DNA: TGCGCCAGCAGTGCCCCCCCGAGCTACGAGCAGTACTTC.

This chain joins TRBV11-2 and TRBJ2-1, with TRBD1 matching 10 bases. After removal of 4 bases from V and 4 bases from J, the junction contained 4 bases not matched to a gene. This CDR3 region has 15 residues. Germline lookup yields CDR1 SGHAT and CDR2 FQNNGV. The CDR3 region is CASSSPGQGYNEQFF. Written as DNA, the CDR3 is TGTGCCAGCAGCTCCCCGGGACAGGGGTACAATGAGCAGTTCTTC.

The V call is TRBV5-6, the J call TRBJ2-2; TRBD1 agrees at 7 bases. This CDR3 has 14 amino acids. Germline CDR1 is SGHDT and CDR2 is YYEEEE. J was trimmed by 7 bases and V by 0 bases; bases with no gene match: 3. CDR3 sequence (DNA): TGTGCCAGCAGCTTGGAGGGGGCGTACGGGGAGCTGTTTTTT. Amino acid sequence: CASSLEGAYGELFF.

The V gene is TRBV3-1 (or the pseudogene TRBV3-2), the J gene TRBJ2-7, with 7 bases that match TRBD2. Unmatched junction bases numbered 7, after V lost 1 base and J lost 1 base. The CDR3 spans 16 residues. Germline V gene data show CDR1 as LGHDT and CDR2 as YNNKEL (reference sequence). CDR3 coding DNA: TGTGCCAGCAGCCAAGCTATAGGGACTACTTCCTACGAGCAGTACTTC. It is translated as CASSQAIGTTSYEQYF.

This clone was seen more than once but under ten times. The DNA for the CDR3 is TGTGCCAGCAGCCACGTTGGACAGTCGGGCAATCAGCCCCAGCATTTT. Its protein is CASSHVGQSGNQPQHF. The rearrangement joins TRBV4-2 to TRBJ1-5; D might be TRBD1 (6 bases). This CDR3 is 16 amino acids long. V shed 3 bases and J shed 2 bases, with 14 bases lying between them. Looked up from germline, CDR1 is LGHNA and CDR2 is YNFKEQ.

V usage is TRBV7-2 and J usage is TRBJ1-2; 10 bases map to TRBD1. V shed 5 bases and J 4 bases; nucleotides not matched to a gene: 4. Per germline, CDR1 SGHTA and CDR2 FQGNSA. The CDR3 runs to 14 residues. The CDR3 loop is CASSHRDRGYGYTF. CDR3 bases: TGTGCCAGCAGCCACCGGGACAGGGGCTATGGCTACACCTTC.

V is TRBV9 and J is TRBJ2-6, with D perhaps matching TRBD1 (6 bases). This CDR3 has 15 residues. The germline V gene has CDR1 SGDLS and CDR2 YYNGEE. The germline V and J ends were trimmed by 4 bases and 1 base, with 9 bases remaining between them. The CDR3 loop is CASSLQGSGANVLTF. The CDR3 DNA sequence: TGTGCCAGCAGCCTACAGGGATCTGGGGCCAACGTCCTGACTTTC.

This chain links TRBV28 with TRBJ1-1; 7 nucleotides match TRBD1. Germline CDR1 and CDR2: MDHEN and SYDVKM. The V and J ends lost 6 bases and 8 bases, in that order; junction bases with no gene match: 15. The CDR3 sequence is 15 residues long. CDR3 DNA: TGTGCCAGCAGCTTAACCTTATCCCGGGACAGAGAAGCTTTCTTT. This codes for CASSLTLSRDREAFF.

The CDR3 loop is CASSLNVGAGVSSNYGYTF. The DNA for the CDR3 is TGTGCCAGCAGCCTTAACGTTGGGGCAGGCGTAAGCTCTAACTATGGCTACACCTTC. The chain carries TRBV14 and TRBJ1-2, with D possibly matching TRBD1 (5 bases). This CDR3 has 19 amino acids. Germline V gene lookup returns CDR1 SGHDN and CDR2 FVKESK. V dropped 4 bases and J dropped 0 bases, with 24 bases sitting between them.

The chain employs TRBV3-1 (or the pseudogene TRBV3-2) and TRBJ2-7, with 9 bases lining up with TRBD1. From germline, CDR1 is LGHDT and CDR2 YNNKEL (reference sequence). The V segment lost 4 bases and the J segment 3 bases; nucleotides outside the gene matches: 10. The CDR3 runs to 16 residues. As DNA, the CDR3 is TGTGCCAGCAGCCCCTTGGGAGACAGGGGGATCTACGAGCAGTACTTC. Its translation: CASSPLGDRGIYEQYF.

The genes are TRBV5-4 and TRBJ1-1; tentative D call: TRBD1 (6 bases). From germline, CDR1 is SGHNT and CDR2 YYREEE (reference sequence). CDR3 size: 15 residues. The V gene lost 0 bases and the J gene lost 3 bases, with 12 bases spanning the gap. CDR3: CASSLAGGLDTEAFF. The CDR3 DNA follows: TGTGCCAGCAGCTTGGCGGGGGGCCTGGACACTGAAGCTTTCTTT.